This entry describes one T cell receptor (beta chain). It has no known antigen specificity. No qualities accompany the bases; no much larger clone lies one base away. This sample is drawn from a study of type 1 regulatory T cells (dated by TCRdb to the early 2020s). Describing the broader study: The study characterized an in vitro protocol that generated a Tr1-enriched, alloantigen-specific CD4 T cell product named T-allo10. T-allo10 was under clinical evaluation in patients with hematological malignancies receiving allogeneic hematopoietic stem cell transplantation.

Results the study describes overall, beyond this receptor: Compared with non-Tr1 cells, Tr1 cells had a narrower TCR repertoire, and the study took this difference to reflect clonal expansion driven by alloantigen.

Reads for this sample came from an Illumina MiSeq. TCRdb reran the public reads through fastp at Q25 and MiXCR, keeping productive beta chains. Duplicate CDR3 protein sequences are folded into a single record with the most common DNA and genes. The sample profile shows 40,000 to 50,000 distinct CDR3 sequences; about 12% of them were found once. The ten largest clonotypes hold around 8% of the sample. Looking up the germline V gene yields CDR1 SGHTA and CDR2 FQGNSA. The junction carries 8 bases between V and J, which are trimmed by 1 base and 2 bases respectively. Spanning cysteine to phenylalanine, the CDR3 consists of 15 amino acids. Of all the DNA, just the CDR3 is kept, 45 bases in frame from base 1.

The clonotype comes from a human donor in good health. The sample comprised cultured non-Tr1 T cells, either the whole culture or a sorted T cell fraction (not recorded which). The intended sense of this specimen's cell subset or site label: non-Tr1 population from the T-allo10 product. The rearrangement combines TRBV7-2 with TRBJ2-2; the D region possibly corresponds to TRBD2 (5 bases align). This receptor has the CDR3 CASSLESGNTGELFF. The DNA reads TGTGCCAGCAGCTTAGAGTCGGGAAACACCGGGGAGCTGTTTTTT.